Shown below are 22 T cell receptor beta chains from a single sample sequenced in a study of blood T cell repertoires in COVID-19. Only in-frame clones appear in the TCRdb table, and some are missing; sequencing was by immunoSEQ multiplex PCR. The sample shows some 240,000 clones, roughly nine tenths of them seen only once. Source material: peripheral blood. The receptors shown here come from a woman aged 40-49 years who had recovered from COVID-19.

V is TRBV2 and J is TRBJ2-3, with D tentatively TRBD2 (6 bases). Germline-derived CDR1 and CDR2 are SNHLY and FYNNEI. Trimming stripped 8 bases from V and 0 bases from J, with 12 bases between. CDR3 length: 14 amino acids. CDR3 loop: CASRSGPSTDTQYF. The CDR3 DNA is TGTGCCAGCCGCAGCGGGCCAAGCACAGATACGCAGTATTTT.

V is TRBV29-1 and J is TRBJ1-2; D is perhaps TRBD1 (5 bases). The germline CDR1 and CDR2 sequences are SQVTM and ANQGSEA. The CDR3 has 14 residues. V lost 7 bases, J lost 4 bases, and 19 bases lay in between. In nucleotides, the CDR3 is TGCAGCGCCCGGGTGGGGGGAGTAGGCTATGGCTACACCTTC. It specifies CSARVGGVGYGYTF.

The J gene is TRBJ2-2, the V gene TRBV19, with D perhaps TRBD2 (6 bases). Per the germline V gene, CDR1 is LNHDA and CDR2 is SQIVND (reference sequence). The CDR3 spans 15 residues. V gave up 6 bases and J gave up 7 bases, with 18 bases separating them. The CDR3 bases are TGTGCCAGTAGGGCGACCGGGGGATTTAACGGGGAGCTGTTTTTT. It yields the protein CASRATGGFNGELFF. The full variable domain, in which reference TRBV19 and TRBJ2-2 provide the parts outside the CDR3, is DGGITQSPKYLFRKEGQNVTLSCEQNLNHDAMYWYRQDPGQGLRLIYYSQIVNDFQKGDIAEGYSVSREKKESFPLTVTSAQKNPTAFYLCASRATGGFNGELFFGEGSRLTVL.

The count of this clone is one. A read error may produce the germline difference seen at one junction end. This chain uses TRBV19 with TRBJ1-2; the D gene is possibly TRBD1 (6 bases). CDR3 length: 13 residues. CDR1 and CDR2 (germline): LNHDA, SQIVND (reference sequence). CDR3: CASSSSQGIGYTF. As DNA, the CDR3 is TGTGCCAGCAGTAGTAGTCAGGGGATAGGCTACACCTTC.

This chain uses TRBV7-2 with TRBJ2-5; 8 nucleotides match TRBD2. Trimming removed 6 bases from V and 0 bases from J; junction bases left unmatched: 15. The CDR3 is made up of 18 amino acids. CDR1 is SGHTA and CDR2 is FQGNSA in the germline V gene. The CDR3 coding sequence is TGTGCCAGCAGTCCAATGGGTAATAGCGGGGCGGACCAAGAGACCCAGTACTTC. Protein sequence: CASSPMGNSGADQETQYF.

V is TRBV2 and J is TRBJ2-4; D is unclear. Germline V gene sequence: CDR1 SNHLY, CDR2 FYNNEI. The CDR3 covers 11 residues. V was pared by 7 bases and J by 5 bases, with 6 bases between. CDR3 loop: CASTRENIQYF. For the CDR3, the DNA is TGTGCCAGCACCCGTGAAAACATTCAGTACTTC.

The chain joins TRBV19 to TRBJ2-2; TRBD1 is a possible D gene (6 bases). CDR3 length equals 18 residues. V lost 3 bases to trimming and J lost 4 bases, with 21 bases between them. Germline V gives CDR1 LNHDA, CDR2 SQIVND (reference sequence). The CDR3 spells CASSIRLQGPSSTGELFF. CDR3 nucleotides: TGTGCCAGTAGTATTCGCCTTCAGGGGCCATCGAGCACCGGGGAGCTGTTTTTT.

The chain carries TRBV29-1 and TRBJ2-3, with 11 bases that match TRBD2. Germline V gives CDR1 SQVTM, CDR2 ANQGSEA. This CDR3 has 15 amino acids. The trim removed 4 bases at V and 2 bases at J, leaving 5 bases unmatched. CDR3 bases: TGCAGCGTTGTGACTAGCGGGGCTCCCACAGATACGCAGTATTTT. This gives the protein CSVVTSGAPTDTQYF.

This clone was seen once. The gene calls are TRBV18 and TRBJ2-2; no clear D. The CDR3 spans 15 residues. Per the germline V gene, CDR1 is KGHSH and CDR2 is LQKENI. V dropped 5 bases and J dropped 4 bases, with 14 bases sitting between them. CDR3 sequence: CASSAVAESTGELFF. CDR3 coding DNA: TGTGCCAGCTCAGCAGTGGCGGAGAGCACCGGGGAGCTGTTTTTT. The variable domain in full, with the rest retrieved from reference TRBV18 and TRBJ2-2, is NAGVMQNPRHLVRRRGQEARLRCSPMKGHSHVYWYRQLPEEGLKFMVYLQKENIIDESGMPKERFSAEFPKEGPSILRIQQVVRGDSAAYFCASSAVAESTGELFFGEGSRLTVL.

This rearrangement joins TRBV6-5 to TRBJ1-1, with D unresolved. Trimming stripped 10 bases from V and 0 bases from J, with 9 bases between. CDR1 MNHEY and CDR2 SVGAGI come from the germline V gene. The CDR3 is 12 residues long. The CDR3 nucleotides read TGTGCCACCGTCGCAGTGAACACTGAAGCTTTCTTT. The encoded protein is CATVAVNTEAFF.

The rearrangement links TRBV10-3 to TRBJ2-5; TRBD1 aligns across 9 bases. Germline V gives CDR1 ENHRY, CDR2 SYGVKD. The CDR3 sequence is 12 residues long. After removal of 6 bases from V and 7 bases from J, the junction contained 3 bases not matched to a gene. The CDR3 loop reads CAIRQGAGTQYF. For the CDR3, the DNA is TGTGCCATCAGACAGGGGGCAGGGACCCAGTACTTC.

The rearrangement uses TRBV5-6 and TRBJ2-1; TRBD2 agrees at 8 bases. With V trimmed by 3 bases and J by 5 bases, 10 bases remained unmatched. The CDR3 sequence is 16 residues long. Germline CDR1 is SGHDT and CDR2 is YYEEEE. The CDR3 spells CASSSGAGGPNNEQFF. Written as DNA, the CDR3 is TGTGCCAGCAGCTCGGGGGCGGGGGGCCCGAACAATGAGCAGTTCTTC.

Remarks on this clone: This specimen includes other DNA sequences encoding the same CDR3. The V and J genes are TRBV19 and TRBJ1-2; 7 bases are a match to TRBD1. The J segment lost 3 bases and the V segment lost 4 bases, leaving 5 bases of the junction unmatched. Germline assignment: CDR1 LNHDA and CDR2 SQIVND (reference sequence). The length of the CDR3 is 14 residues. The CDR3 nucleotides read TGTGCCAGTAGTAGATCCGGGACAGACTATGGCTACACCTTC. Its translation: CASSRSGTDYGYTF.

V and J are TRBV6-5 and TRBJ1-6; TRBD1 is a possible D gene (5 bases). Germline CDR1 is MNHEY and CDR2 is SVGAGI. V was clipped by 2 bases and J by 7 bases, with 9 bases between them. The CDR3 covers 14 residues. The CDR3 is CASSYRGVNSPLHF. CDR3 sequence (DNA): TGTGCCAGCAGTTACAGGGGCGTCAATTCACCCCTCCACTTT.

The V call is TRBV13, the J call TRBJ2-7; 7 bases match TRBD1. This CDR3 is built from 15 residues. V dropped 5 bases and J dropped 5; count of bases not matched to a gene: 12. Per the germline V gene, CDR1 is PRHDT and CDR2 is FYEKMQ (reference sequence). The CDR3 sequence is CASSKLGTDPNEQYF. The CDR3 DNA reads TGTGCCAGCAGCAAGCTCGGGACAGATCCCAACGAGCAGTACTTC.

This rearrangement joins TRBV4-2 to TRBJ1-4; possible D gene TRBD1, 5 bases. CDR3 length: 22 amino acids. Trimming took 1 base from V and 8 from J, leaving 35 bases between them. CDR1 is LGHNA and CDR2 is YNFKEQ in the germline V gene. The CDR3 DNA follows: TGTGCCAGCAGCCAAGTCAACGCATCTCCTGACCGGTCCGGGGGTCGAAGGGAAAAACTGTTTTTT. Protein: CASSQVNASPDRSGGRREKLFF.

The chain carries TRBV7-6 and TRBJ1-2, with 7 nucleotides matching TRBD1. The CDR3 loop spans 14 amino acids. Unmatched junction bases numbered 8, after V lost 5 bases and J lost 5 bases. Per the germline V gene, CDR1 is SGHVS and CDR2 is FNYEAQ. CDR3 protein: CASSPQDRAYGYTF. In DNA, the CDR3 is TGTGCCAGCAGCCCTCAAGACAGGGCATATGGCTACACCTTC.

The chain couples TRBV7-9 to TRBJ1-2, with 7 bases matching TRBD1. Germline V gene data show CDR1 as SEHNR and CDR2 as FQNEAQ (reference sequence). V was clipped by 11 bases and J by 8 bases; unmatched bases: 11. The CDR3 covers 12 residues. CDR3 sequence (DNA): TGTGCCGCTCCTTCAGGGGGAGGCGGCTACACCTTC. Encoded protein: CAAPSGGGGYTF. Looking up the rest from reference TRBV7-9 and TRBJ1-2 gives the full variable domain: DTGVSQNPRHKITKRGQNVTFRCDPISEHNRLYWYRQTLGQGPEFLTYFQNEAQLEKSRLLSDRFSAERPKGSFSTLEIQRTEQGDSAMYLCAAPSGGGGYTFGSGTRLTVV.

The chain is built from TRBV11-2 and TRBJ2-1; the match to TRBD2 covers 14 bases. The CDR3 is 16 amino acids. V was pared by 1 base and J by 15 bases, with 11 bases of the junction left unmatched. Germline values: CDR1 SGHAT, CDR2 FQNNGV. In DNA, the CDR3 is TGTGCCAGCAGCTTAGGACTAGCGGGAGGGCCCGATATGCGGTTCTTC. This sequence encodes CASSLGLAGGPDMRFF.

Only one count was recorded for this clone. The chain has TRBV3-1 (or the pseudogene TRBV3-2) and TRBJ2-3; perhaps TRBD2 as D (6 bases). CDR1 is LGHDT and CDR2 is YNNKEL in the germline V gene (reference sequence). The length of the CDR3 is 15 residues. The germline V and J ends were trimmed by 6 bases and 10 bases, with 23 bases remaining between them. CDR3 region: CASRLMDYPTAPQYF. The CDR3 bases are TGTGCCAGCAGGTTGATGGACTACCCGACGGCCCCGCAGTATTTT.

The chain employs TRBV6-2 or TRBV6-3 and TRBJ2-1, with TRBD2 identical over 11 bases. The CDR3 has 13 residues. V shed 4 bases and J 13 bases; nucleotides not matched to a gene: 6. CDR1 and CDR2 from the germline V gene are MNHEY and SVGEGT. In DNA, the CDR3 is TGTGCCAGCAGTTCAACCACTAGCGGGGGCCAGTTCTTC. Translated: CASSSTTSGGQFF.

This clone is a singleton in its sample. This chain uses TRBV10-2 with TRBJ1-1; 7 positions agree with TRBD1. Germline assignment: CDR1 WSHSY and CDR2 SAAADI. The CDR3 extends over 15 amino acids. J gave up 3 bases and V 3 bases, and 7 bases lay outside the gene matches. The CDR3, as DNA: TGCGCCAGCAGTGACCTAGGGGGCGCCGACACTGAAGCTTTCTTT. Amino acids: CASSDLGGADTEAFF.